These 25 T cell receptor beta chains were sequenced from one sample in a study of T cell clonality in common variable immunodeficiency. These receptors have no identified antigens. Clones were read by immunoSEQ multiplex PCR, and TCRdb kept only the in-frame ones, dropping some. The repertoire consists of around 24,000 clones, none detected only once. General study points: Common variable immunodeficiency TCR beta sequences reportedly had fewer deletions and N-nucleotide insertions.

The sample consisted of peripheral blood mononuclear cells. All receptors come from a human donor with common variable immunodeficiency.

Details on this clone: The CDR3 is cut off 3 residues early in the read; its end comes from the germline J gene. V usage is TRBV7-9 and J usage is TRBJ1-4, with D possibly being TRBD1 (5 bases). CDR1 and CDR2 from the germline V gene are SEHNR and FQNEAQ (reference sequence). Trimming took off 1 base at V and 8 bases at J, with 11 bases between the two ends. This CDR3 comprises 14 residues. CDR3 bases read: TGTGCCAGCAGCTTAGGGCAGGGTAAGGAAAAA. Translated: CASSLGQGKEK. The whole CDR3 sequence is CASSLGQGKEKLFF.

This clone was observed many times. The read terminates 3 residues before the CDR3 end, so the remaining end is supplied by the germline J gene. This sequence joins TRBV7-6 and TRBJ2-1, with 14 bases matching TRBD2. Trimming at V came to 4 bases and at J to 9 bases, leaving 5 bases not matched to a gene. Per the germline V gene, CDR1 is SGHVS and CDR2 is FNYEAQ. The CDR3 is made up of 15 amino acids. The CDR3 loop reads CASSSPGLAGAEQFF. The CDR3 DNA, read in part, is TGTGCCAGCAGCTCGCCGGGACTAGCGGGAGCTGAG.

This clone was observed a few times. The read ends 3 residues before the CDR3 terminus; that terminus is restored from the germline J gene. This chain uses TRBV2 with TRBJ2-7, with 9 bases identical to TRBD2. There are 17 residues in the CDR3. V lost 3 bases and J lost 5; bases outside the gene matches: 14. Per the germline V gene, CDR1 is SNHLY and CDR2 is FYNNEI. This chain's CDR3 is CASSDRGMLAGRDEQYF. The part of the CDR3 DNA that was read is TGTGCCAGCAGTGATCGGGGTATGCTAGCGGGAAGGGACGAG. Drawing the rest from reference TRBV2 and TRBJ2-7, the complete variable domain is EPEVTQTPSHQVTQMGQEVILRCVPISNHLYFYWYRQILGQKVEFLVSFYNNEISEKSEIFDDQFSVERPDGSNFTLKIRSTKLEDSAMYFCASSDRGMLAGRDEQYFGPGTRLTVT.

Worth noting for this clone: The read falls 3 residues short of the CDR3 end, and the missing part is taken from the germline J gene. This chain uses TRBV19 with TRBJ2-2; tentative D call: TRBD2 (7 bases). CDR1 and CDR2 (germline): LNHDA, SQIVND (reference sequence). Trimming took off 0 bases at V and 0 bases at J, with 14 bases between the two ends. This CDR3 has 18 amino acids. The CDR3 loop reads CASSIEFAGGPNTGELFF. The part of the CDR3 DNA that was read is TGTGCCAGTAGTATAGAATTCGCCGGGGGGCCGAACACCGGGGAG. Drawing the rest from reference TRBV19 and TRBJ2-2, the complete variable domain is DGGITQSPKYLFRKEGQNVTLSCEQNLNHDAMYWYRQDPGQGLRLIYYSQIVNDFQKGDIAEGYSVSREKKESFPLTVTSAQKNPTAFYLCASSIEFAGGPNTGELFFGEGSRLTVL.

Worth noting for this clone: Read coverage stops 3 residues before the CDR3 terminus; the germline J gene supplies the remainder. The genes are TRBV18 and TRBJ1-6; 10 positions match TRBD1. The CDR3 consists of 16 residues. V trimming: 2 bases; J trimming: 10 bases; junction bases outside the gene matches: 8. Germline CDR1 KGHSH, CDR2 LQKENI. The sequenced part of the CDR3 DNA is TGTGCCAGCTCACCAACAGGGACAGGGGCCGCCTCACCC. Translated, it gives CASSPTGTGAASP. The entire CDR3 protein is CASSPTGTGAASPLHF.

This clone turned up a few times. The CDR3 goes on 3 residues after the read ends, and that part is filled in from the germline J gene. This chain connects TRBV5-5 to TRBJ1-6; unclear D gene. Trimming removed 4 bases from V and 6 bases from J, with 8 bases in between. CDR1 is SGHKS and CDR2 is YYEKEE in the germline V gene (reference sequence). The CDR3 extends over 13 amino acids. CDR3 in amino acids: CASSLGVNSPLHF. The sequenced part of the CDR3 DNA is TGTGCCAGCAGCCTCGGGGTTAATTCACCC. The entire variable domain, with the rest obtained from reference TRBV5-5 and TRBJ1-6, is as follows: DAGVTQSPTHLIKTRGQQVTLRCSPISGHKSVSWYQQVLGQGPQFIFQYYEKEERGRGNFPDRFSARQFPNYSSELNVNALLLGDSALYLCASSLGVNSPLHFGNGTRLTVT.

This clone has ten or more counts. The CDR3 extends 3 residues past the end of the read, so its final part is completed from the germline J gene. V usage is TRBV30 and J usage is TRBJ2-1; 8 bases match TRBD2. The CDR3 totals 13 residues. Germline V gives CDR1 GTSNPN, CDR2 SVGIG (reference sequence). V trimming: 0 bases; J trimming: 9 bases; junction bases outside the gene matches: 4. The CDR3 protein is CAWSVKAGVEQFF. The sequenced part of the CDR3 DNA is TGTGCCTGGAGTGTAAAAGCGGGAGTTGAG.

Of note for this clone: The sequence runs out 3 residues before the end of the CDR3; the remainder is reconstructed from the germline J gene. This sequence joins TRBV30 and TRBJ1-2, with 7 bases lining up with TRBD1. V lost 8 bases and J lost 4; bases outside the gene matches: 7. This CDR3 region has 12 residues. Germline V gene data show CDR1 as GTSNPN and CDR2 as SVGIG (reference sequence). CDR3 sequence reads: CAVPGTAYGYTF. The part of the CDR3 DNA that was read is TGTGCCGTGCCGGGGACAGCCTATGGC.

Note on this clone: The missing CDR3 end, 3 residues past where the read stops, is filled in from the germline J gene. The V gene is TRBV7-6, the J gene TRBJ2-1; TRBD2 matches 7 bases. Per the germline V gene, CDR1 is SGHVS and CDR2 is FNYEAQ. The junction had 5 bases not matched to a gene; V was cut back by 2 bases and J by 4 bases. The CDR3 totals 15 residues. The covered CDR3 bases are TGTGCCAGCAGCTTATTCGGGGGGAGGTACAATGAG. This translates into CASSLFGGRYNE. The CDR3 reads in full as CASSLFGGRYNEQFF.

Judged by abundance, this clone is medium-sized. The read stops 3 residues short of the end of the CDR3; the missing end is completed from the germline J gene. The rearrangement links TRBV24-1 to TRBJ2-7; D might be TRBD1 (5 bases). Germline V CDR1 and CDR2: KGHDR, SFDVKD. This CDR3 spans 14 amino acids. The ends were cut back, 4 bases at V and 3 bases at J, with 12 bases in the middle. The sequenced CDR3 bases are TGTGCCACCAGTGACCCGAGACAGAGCTACGAG. It specifies CATSDPRQSYE. In full, the CDR3 reads CATSDPRQSYEQYF.

This clone qualifies as medium-sized. The CDR3 end is not reached by the read, which stops 3 residues before it; the germline J gene fills it in. The chain couples TRBV20-1 to TRBJ1-5, with 8 bases that match TRBD1. The CDR3 spans 15 residues. Germline CDR1 and CDR2: DFQATT and SNEGSKA (reference sequence). V was clipped by 6 bases and J by 3 bases; unmatched bases: 10. CDR3 sequence reads: CSATGGELNNQPQHF. The DNA read from the CDR3 is TGCAGTGCCACAGGGGGAGAACTTAACAATCAGCCC.

There are a few counts of this clone. Read sequence stops 3 residues before the CDR3 end, and the germline J gene provides the missing end. The chain couples TRBV18 to TRBJ2-2, with TRBD2 identical over 10 bases. V trimming: 6 bases; J trimming: 4 bases; junction bases outside the gene matches: 5. This CDR3 has 15 residues. CDR1 is KGHSH, CDR2 LQKENI, per germline. The CDR3 sequence: CASSPLAGVTGELFF. The sequenced part of the CDR3 DNA is TGTGCCAGCTCTCCCCTAGCGGGAGTCACCGGGGAG.

This clone was detected a few times. The CDR3 bases that were read are TGTGCCAGTAGTACCCAGGACAGGGGCTATGGC. As protein: CASSTQDRGYG. The whole CDR3 protein is CASSTQDRGYGYTF. This chain joins TRBV19 and TRBJ1-2; TRBD1 agrees at 9 bases. The CDR3 end falls 3 residues outside the read, so it is completed with the germline J gene. The V gene's germline CDR1 is LNHDA and CDR2 SQIVND (reference sequence). The CDR3 loop spans 14 amino acids. Trimming took 4 bases from V and 4 from J; bases not matched to a gene: 4.

Concerning this clone: Read coverage stops 3 residues before the CDR3 terminus; the germline J gene supplies the remainder. The rearrangement joins TRBV7-9 to TRBJ2-7, with unresolved D. This CDR3 region has 15 residues. Trimming took 5 bases from V and 0 from J, leaving 14 bases between them. In germline, CDR1 is SEHNR, CDR2 FQNEAQ (reference sequence). The part of the CDR3 DNA that was read is TGTGCCAGCAGCCCCCCGACAATTAGCTCCTACGAG. Encoded protein: CASSPPTISSYE. The CDR3 in full is CASSPPTISSYEQYF.

A remark on this clone: The read ends 3 residues before the CDR3 terminus; that terminus is restored from the germline J gene. The chain combines TRBV5-1 with TRBJ2-5; 9 bases fit TRBD1. V shed 4 bases, J shed 2 bases, and the junction held 12 bases outside the gene matches. Germline CDR1 SGHRS, CDR2 YFSETQ. This CDR3 region has 17 residues. Incomplete CDR3 DNA: TGCGCCAGCAGCGGGGGACAGGGTGGCAGGAGGCAAGAGACC. This encodes CASSGGQGGRRQET. In full, the CDR3 is CASSGGQGGRRQETQYF.

With regard to this clone: The sequenced fragment ends 3 residues before the CDR3 boundary, so the rest is inferred from the germline J gene. This sample includes further DNA sequences coding for the same CDR3. The chain carries TRBV7-8 and TRBJ2-1; TRBD2 might be the D (5 bases). V lost 4 bases to trimming and J lost 7 bases, with 8 bases between them. CDR1 and CDR2 (germline): SGHVS, FQNEAQ. The length of the CDR3 is 12 residues. This CDR3 is CASSSSGNEQFF. CDR3 DNA, as far as it was read: TGTGCCAGCAGCTCTTCGGGGAATGAG.

This clone came up a few times. The CDR3 end falls 3 residues outside the read, so it is completed with the germline J gene. V is TRBV19 and J is TRBJ1-1, with 8 bases fitting TRBD1. CDR3 length equals 17 residues. J lost 0 bases, V lost 0 bases, and 6 bases had no gene match. CDR1 is LNHDA and CDR2 is SQIVND in the germline V gene (reference sequence). The covered CDR3 bases are TGTGCCAGTAGTATAGATTCGTGGACAGGGATGAACACTGAA. Its translation: CASSIDSWTGMNTE. The entire CDR3 protein is CASSIDSWTGMNTEAFF.

Notes on this clone: With the read ending 3 residues before the CDR3 end, the germline J gene is used to fill in that end. The J gene is TRBJ2-1, the V gene TRBV19; D gene unclear. The CDR3 extends over 13 amino acids. V lost 3 bases and J 8 bases, leaving 11 bases between the germline ends. CDR1 is LNHDA and CDR2 is SQIVND in the germline V gene (reference sequence). CDR3 DNA (partial): TGTGCCAGTAGTATCCCCGACGGGTATGAG. Its translation is CASSIPDGYE. The full-length CDR3 reads as CASSIPDGYEQFF.

This clone turned up a few times. The sequenced fragment ends 3 residues before the CDR3 boundary, so the rest is inferred from the germline J gene. The V gene is TRBV18, the J gene TRBJ2-1; D ambiguous. The CDR3 extends over 12 amino acids. Germline lookup yields CDR1 KGHSH and CDR2 LQKENI. Trimming took off 1 base at V and 7 bases at J, with 5 bases between the two ends. The part of the CDR3 DNA that was read is TGTGCCAGCTCACCACGGCAAAATGAG. It encodes CASSPRQNE. The entire CDR3 sequence reads CASSPRQNEQFF.

This clone has a count of ten or more. The observed sequence ends 3 residues before the CDR3 terminus, with the missing tail filled in from the germline J gene. This rearrangement joins TRBV18 to TRBJ1-2, with 7 bases aligning to TRBD1. Germline V CDR1 and CDR2: KGHSH, LQKENI. The CDR3 is 15 amino acids. The ends lost 3 bases at V and 4 bases at J; junction bases unmatched: 8. Here the CDR3 reads CASSPDREAIYGYTF. Incomplete CDR3 DNA: TGTGCCAGCTCACCCGACAGGGAAGCGATCTATGGC. Complete variable domain (other parts from reference TRBV18 and TRBJ1-2): NAGVMQNPRHLVRRRGQEARLRCSPMKGHSHVYWYRQLPEEGLKFMVYLQKENIIDESGMPKERFSAEFPKEGPSILRIQQVVRGDSAAYFCASSPDREAIYGYTFGSGTRLTVV.

Note on this clone: The read ends 3 residues before the CDR3 terminus; that terminus is restored from the germline J gene. The rearrangement uses TRBV6-1 and TRBJ2-3, with a possible D match to TRBD2 (6 bases). Trimming took 4 bases from V and 1 from J, leaving 12 bases between them. The CDR3 is 15 amino acids. CDR1 and CDR2 (germline): MNHNS, SASEGT. The sequenced CDR3 bases are TGTGCCAGCAGTGTGGGGGGAGGACGCACAGATACG. Translation gives CASSVGGGRTDT. The full CDR3 protein reads CASSVGGGRTDTQYF.

The sample holds a few counts of this clone. The CDR3 extends 3 residues past the end of the read, so its final part is completed from the germline J gene. V and J are TRBV5-1 and TRBJ2-7; 11 bases agree with TRBD1. This CDR3 has 14 amino acids. Germline V lookup: CDR1 SGHRS, CDR2 YFSETQ. V shed 5 bases and J 4 bases; nucleotides not matched to a gene: 5. CDR3 region: CASSWTGGGYEQYF. The covered CDR3 bases are TGCGCCAGCAGTTGGACAGGGGGCGGGTACGAG. Complete variable domain (other parts from reference TRBV5-1 and TRBJ2-7): KAGVTQTPRYLIKTRGQQVTLSCSPISGHRSVSWYQQTPGQGLQFLFEYFSETQRNKGNFPGRFSGRQFSNSRSEMNVSTLELGDSALYLCASSWTGGGYEQYFGPGTRLTVT.

This clone appeared many times. The CDR3 is cut off 3 residues early in the read; its end comes from the germline J gene. The rearrangement joins TRBV5-5 to TRBJ1-1; D not certain. V was trimmed by 0 bases and J by 5 bases, leaving 5 bases between them. The V gene's germline CDR1 is SGHKS and CDR2 YYEKEE (reference sequence). This CDR3 has 12 amino acids. This CDR3 reads CASSLVRTEAFF. The sequenced part of the CDR3 DNA is TGTGCCAGCAGCTTGGTAAGGACTGAA.

This clone was detected a few times. The CDR3 goes on 3 residues after the read ends, and that part is filled in from the germline J gene. The chain links TRBV6-2 or TRBV6-3 to TRBJ2-7, with 9 nucleotides matching TRBD1. The germline CDR1 and CDR2 sequences are MNHEY and SVGEGT. The CDR3 totals 14 residues. With V trimmed by 0 bases and J by 4 bases, 1 base remained unmatched. CDR3 loop: CASSYSGQGYEQYF. The CDR3 DNA, read in part, is TGTGCCAGCAGTTACTCGGGACAGGGATACGAG.

This clone was observed a handful of times. Read data end 3 residues before the CDR3 end; the end is taken from the germline J gene. The rearrangement links TRBV7-8 to TRBJ1-4, with D unclear. Between the trimmed V and J ends, which lost 1 base and 8 bases, there was a span of 11 bases. The length of the CDR3 is 14 residues. Germline-derived CDR1 and CDR2 are SGHVS and FQNEAQ. The CDR3 loop is CASSLVRGPEKLFF. The sequenced CDR3 bases are TGTGCCAGCAGCTTAGTGCGGGGTCCCGAAAAA.